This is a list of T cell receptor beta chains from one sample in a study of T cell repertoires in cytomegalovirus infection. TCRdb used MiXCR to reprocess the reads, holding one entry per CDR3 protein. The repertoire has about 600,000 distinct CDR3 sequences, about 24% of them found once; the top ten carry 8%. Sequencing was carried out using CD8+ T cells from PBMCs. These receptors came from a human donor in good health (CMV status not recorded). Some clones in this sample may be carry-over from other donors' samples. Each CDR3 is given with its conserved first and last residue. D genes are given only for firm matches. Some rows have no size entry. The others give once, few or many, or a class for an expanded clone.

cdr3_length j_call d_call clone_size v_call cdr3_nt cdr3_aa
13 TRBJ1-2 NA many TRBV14 TGTGCCAGCAGCCAAGGCAGGTCCTATGGCTACACCTTC CASSQGRSYGYTF
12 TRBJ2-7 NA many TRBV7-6 TGTGCCAGCAGCTTAGCCCCCTACGAGCAGTACTTC CASSLAPYEQYF
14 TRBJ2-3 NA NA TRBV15 TGTGCCACCAGCAGAGAGGGGGTAGCAGATACGCAGTATTTT CATSREGVADTQYF
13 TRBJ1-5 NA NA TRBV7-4 TGTGCCAGCAGTTTGGACAGAAATCAGTCCCAGCATTTT CASSLDRNQSQHF
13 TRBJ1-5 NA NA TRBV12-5 TGTGCTAGTGGTTTCCAGACAGACCAGCCCCAGCATTTT CASGFQTDQPQHF
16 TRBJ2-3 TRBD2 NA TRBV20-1 TGCAGTGCTAGGGGACTAGCGGGCATTTGGACAGATACGCAGTATTTT CSARGLAGIWTDTQYF
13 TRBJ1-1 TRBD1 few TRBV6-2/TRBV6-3 TGTGCCAGCAGGAGGGACAGGAACACTGAAGCTTTCTTT CASRRDRNTEAFF
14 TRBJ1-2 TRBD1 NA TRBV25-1 TGTGCCAGCAGTATGCAACAGGGGATCAATGGCTACACCTTC CASSMQQGINGYTF
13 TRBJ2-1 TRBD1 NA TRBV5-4 TGTGCCAGCGGGAAGGACAGGGGGAATGAGCAGTTCTTC CASGKDRGNEQFF
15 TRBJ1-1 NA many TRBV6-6 TGTGCCAGCAGTTACGCAACCAGGGGGAACACTGAAGCTTTCTTT CASSYATRGNTEAFF
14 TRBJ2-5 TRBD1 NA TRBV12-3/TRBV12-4 TGTGCCAGCAGGCGGACAGGGAAAGTAGAGACCCAGTACTTC CASRRTGKVETQYF
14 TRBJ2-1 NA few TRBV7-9 TGTGCCAGCAGCTCCGAAGATGTGCTGGCTGAGCAGTTCTTC CASSSEDVLAEQFF
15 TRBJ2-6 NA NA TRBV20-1 TGCAGTGCTAGAGCCAGATCCTCTGGGGCCAACGTCCTGACTTTC CSARARSSGANVLTF
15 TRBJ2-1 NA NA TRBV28 TGTGCCAGCAGTTTACCGGACACCTCCTACAATGAGCAGTTCTTC CASSLPDTSYNEQFF
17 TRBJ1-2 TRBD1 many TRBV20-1 TGCAGTGCTAGGGCCTTGCCGGACCAGAGACAGGGTTATGGCTACACCTTC CSARALPDQRQGYGYTF
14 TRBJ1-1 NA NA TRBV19 TGTGCCAGTGGCCAGGGGCAGCCGAACACTGTAGCTTTCTTT CASGQGQPNTVAFF
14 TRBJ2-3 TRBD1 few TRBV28 TGTGCCAGCAGCCGACAGGGAAACACAGATACGCAGTATTTT CASSRQGNTDTQYF
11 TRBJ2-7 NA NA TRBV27 TGTGCCAGCAGTGCGAAGGGGGAGCGGTACTTC CASSAKGERYF
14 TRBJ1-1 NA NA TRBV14 TGTGCCAGCAGCCATCTAGGTTCGAACACTGAAGCTTTCTTT CASSHLGSNTEAFF
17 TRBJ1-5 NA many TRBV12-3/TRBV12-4 TGTGCCAGCAGTTTGGGACCGACGAAGACGTTCAATCAGCCCCAGCATTTT CASSLGPTKTFNQPQHF
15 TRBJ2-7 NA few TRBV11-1 TGTGCCAGCAGCTTAATCCGGGGAGTCAGCTACGAGCAGTACTTC CASSLIRGVSYEQYF
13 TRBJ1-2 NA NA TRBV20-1 TGCAGTGCGCCTAACCAGGTGGACTATGGCTACACCTTC CSAPNQVDYGYTF
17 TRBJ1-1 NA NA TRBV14 TGTGCCAGCAGTCGGTTTTTTCTGGGGGGGGCGAACACTGAAGCTTTCTTT CASSRFFLGGANTEAFF
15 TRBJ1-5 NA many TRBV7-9 TGTGCCAGCAGCGTACACGACTCCCTCAATCAGCCCCAGCATTTT CASSVHDSLNQPQHF
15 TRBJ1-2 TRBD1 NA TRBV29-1 TGCAGCGTACCACCTCAGGGGGCCTTTAACTATGGCTACACCTTC CSVPPQGAFNYGYTF
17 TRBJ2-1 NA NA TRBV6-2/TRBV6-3 TGTGCCAGCAGTTACTCGAAGGAATGGGGACGGTACAATGAGCAGTTCTTC CASSYSKEWGRYNEQFF
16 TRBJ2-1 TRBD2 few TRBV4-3 TGCGCCAGCAGCCAAGATAAGCGGGGGGGCTACAATGAGCAGTTCTTC CASSQDKRGGYNEQFF
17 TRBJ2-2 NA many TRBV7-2 TGTGCCAGCAGCCCTTCAGGGTTGGGATTCGAAACCGGGGAGCTGTTTTTT CASSPSGLGFETGELFF
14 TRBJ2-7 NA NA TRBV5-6 TGTGCCAGCAGCCCGGACGGGGCGGCCTACGAGCAGTACTTC CASSPDGAAYEQYF
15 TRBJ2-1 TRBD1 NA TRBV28 TGTGCCAGCAGTTTGACGACAGGGGGCTACAATGAGCAGTTCTTC CASSLTTGGYNEQFF
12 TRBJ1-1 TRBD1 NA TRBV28 TGTGCCAGCAGACCCAACAGGGGGGGAGCTTTCTTT CASRPNRGGAFF
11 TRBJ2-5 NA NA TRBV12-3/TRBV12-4 TGTGCTACAGGTCAATGGGAGACCCAGTACTTC CATGQWETQYF
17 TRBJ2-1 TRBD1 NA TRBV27 TGTGCCAGCAGTGCACTTATCGGACAGGGGGCATACAATGAGCAGTTCTTC CASSALIGQGAYNEQFF
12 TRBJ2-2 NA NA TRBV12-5 TGTGCTGAGAACAGGAACACCGGGGAGCTGTTTTTT CAENRNTGELFF
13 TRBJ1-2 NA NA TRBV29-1 TGCAGCGTTATAGAATCAAAAATCTATGGCTACACCTTC CSVIESKIYGYTF
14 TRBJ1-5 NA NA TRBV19 TGTGTCAGTAGTATCGGGGGGGCGAGACAGCCCCAGCATTTT CVSSIGGARQPQHF
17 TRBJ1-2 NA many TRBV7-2 TGTGCCAGCAGCTTAGGGCGGGAGCGTGCAATACTATATGGCTACACCTTC CASSLGRERAILYGYTF
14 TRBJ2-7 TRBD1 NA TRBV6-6 TGTGCCAGCAGTTACTCCGGGACAGTCTACGAGCAGTACTTC CASSYSGTVYEQYF
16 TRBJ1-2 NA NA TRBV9 TGTGCCAGCAGCGTAGGGTCCGGGGGCTTGGACTATGGCTACACCTTC CASSVGSGGLDYGYTF
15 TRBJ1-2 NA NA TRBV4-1 TGCGCCAGCAGCCAGATTCTTAACAGCGACTATGGCTACACCTTC CASSQILNSDYGYTF
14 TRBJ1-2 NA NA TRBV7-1 TGTGTCAGCAGCTCTCCGGGACATCTGGGAGGCTACACCTTC CVSSSPGHLGGYTF
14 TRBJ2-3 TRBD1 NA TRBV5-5 TGTGCCAGCAGCGAAAGGGGGCCCGCAGATACGCAGTATTTT CASSERGPADTQYF
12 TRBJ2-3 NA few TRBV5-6 TGTGCCAGCAGCTGGGGAGCGGGTACGCAGTATTTT CASSWGAGTQYF
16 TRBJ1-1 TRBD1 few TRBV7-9 TGTGCCAGCAGCCCTGGGACAGGGGGTAAGAACACTGAAGCTTTCTTT CASSPGTGGKNTEAFF
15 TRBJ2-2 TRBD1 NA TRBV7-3 TGTGCCAGCAGCTACACGAGGACAGGGTACGGGGAGCTGTTTTTT CASSYTRTGYGELFF
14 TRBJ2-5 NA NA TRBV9 TGTGCCAGCAGCGAGAGGACGGCTGGTCGGACCCAGTACTTC CASSERTAGRTQYF
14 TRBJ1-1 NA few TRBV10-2 TGCGCCAGCAGTGAGCCCGGGGGTCTAATAAGAGCTTTCTTT CASSEPGGLIRAFF
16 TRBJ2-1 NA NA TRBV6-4 TGTGCCAGCAGTGAAGAGGAAACAGAAGTTAACAATGAGCAGTTCTTC CASSEEETEVNNEQFF
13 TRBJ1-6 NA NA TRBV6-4 TGTGCCAGCAGTGACTCGACCCGGGGTCCCCTCCACTTT CASSDSTRGPLHF
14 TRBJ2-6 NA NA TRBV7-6 TGTGCCAGCAGCTGGACCTCTGGGACCAACGTCCTGACTTTC CASSWTSGTNVLTF